This passage covers 32 T cell receptor beta chains from one sample sequenced in a study of OX40 agonist ivuxolimab in advanced cancers. TCRdb keeps only in-frame clones here, not all; method: immunoSEQ multiplex PCR. The table includes approximately 70,000 clones, roughly 80% detected once. Sequences were derived from CD4+ or CD8+ T cells sorted from blood, sampled in a trial of the OX40 agonist ivuxolimab. Receptors were obtained from an adult with an advanced solid tumor such as melanoma, head and neck, liver or kidney cancer.

The rearrangement links TRBV15 to TRBJ2-1; 13 positions agree with TRBD2. This CDR3 spans 16 amino acids. Germline V lookup: CDR1 LNHNV, CDR2 YYDKDF (reference sequence). Trimming removed 2 bases from V and 7 bases from J; junction bases left unmatched: 5. CDR3 region: CATSRRGLAGFNEQFF. The CDR3, as DNA: TGTGCCACCAGCAGACGGGGACTAGCGGGATTTAATGAGCAGTTCTTC.

This chain uses TRBV4-3 with TRBJ2-7; D might be TRBD1 (6 bases). CDR1 LGHNA and CDR2 YSLEER come from the germline V gene. This CDR3 contains 15 residues. Trimming stripped 2 bases from V and 2 bases from J, with 13 bases between. The chain's CDR3 is CASSQLPGDTYEQYF. In DNA, the CDR3 is TGCGCCAGCAGCCAACTGCCAGGGGATACCTACGAGCAGTACTTC.

The chain links TRBV2 to TRBJ1-5, with TRBD1 matching over 7 bases. V was clipped by 4 bases and J by 0 bases; unmatched bases: 3. Germline V gene data show CDR1 as SNHLY and CDR2 as FYNNEI. The CDR3 extends over 15 amino acids. The CDR3: CASSAGQLSNQPQHF. The CDR3 coding sequence is TGTGCCAGCAGTGCGGGACAGCTTAGCAATCAGCCCCAGCATTTT.

The chain recombines TRBV28 with TRBJ2-1; D perhaps matches TRBD2 (5 bases). Deletions cut 4 bases from V and 4 bases from J, with 14 bases between. CDR3 length equals 15 residues. The germline gives CDR1 MDHEN, CDR2 SYDVKM. The CDR3 spells CASSSRLIVYNEQFF. CDR3 sequence (DNA): TGTGCCAGCAGTTCCAGACTAATAGTTTACAATGAGCAGTTCTTC.

This chain joins TRBV5-6 and TRBJ2-7, with D unclear. The CDR3 runs 15 residues. Per the germline V gene, CDR1 is SGHDT and CDR2 is YYEEEE. V gave up 4 bases and J gave up 4 bases, with 18 bases separating them. This chain's CDR3 is CASSAGGYVFYEQYV. The CDR3 DNA sequence: TGTGCCAGCAGCGCAGGTGGGTATGTGTTTTACGAGCAGTACGTC.

CDR3 loop: CASSLGQGSTGELFF. In nucleotides, the CDR3 is TGCGCCAGCAGCTTGGGACAGGGGTCCACCGGGGAGCTGTTTTTT. The chain combines TRBV5-1 with TRBJ2-2; 8 bases align to TRBD1. The V gene end was trimmed by 0 bases and the J gene end by 4 bases; junction bases not matched to a gene: 2. The CDR3 contains 15 residues. Germline CDR1 is SGHRS and CDR2 is YFSETQ.

The chain is built from TRBV5-8 and TRBJ1-2; TRBD1 might be the D (5 bases). V dropped 0 bases and J dropped 3 bases, with 9 bases sitting between them. Germline V gene sequence: CDR1 SGHTS, CDR2 YDEGEE. This CDR3 contains 14 residues. CDR3 amino acids: CASSLGGSHYGYTF. The CDR3 DNA sequence: TGTGCCAGCAGCTTGGGGGGCAGCCACTATGGCTACACCTTC.

This chain links TRBV7-2 with TRBJ1-4; 10 bases map to TRBD1. Germline V gene data show CDR1 as SGHTA and CDR2 as FQGNSA. This CDR3 comprises 16 residues. The V and J ends lost 5 bases and 10 bases, in that order; junction bases with no gene match: 13. The CDR3: CASSTFGGTGDGKLFF. Written as DNA, the CDR3 is TGTGCCAGCAGCACTTTTGGTGGGACAGGGGATGGAAAACTGTTTTTT.

V usage is TRBV5-1 and J usage is TRBJ2-1, with 9 bases matching TRBD2. Unmatched junction bases numbered 6, after V lost 4 bases and J lost 4 bases. Germline CDR1 reads SGHRS; CDR2 reads YFSETQ. The CDR3 is 15 amino acids. The CDR3 region has the DNA TGCGCCAGCAGCCACCTAGCGGGACCGTACAATGAGCAGTTCTTC. Residues: CASSHLAGPYNEQFF.

The gene calls are TRBV29-1 and TRBJ2-2, with D possibly TRBD2 on 5 matching bases. Germline CDR1 and CDR2: SQVTM and ANQGSEA. This CDR3 contains 12 residues. Between the trimmed V and J ends, which lost 3 bases and 4 bases, there was a span of 6 bases. For the CDR3, the DNA is TGCAGCGTTGAGGGGAGCACCGGGGAGCTGTTTTTT. Amino acids: CSVEGSTGELFF.

In DNA, the CDR3 is TGTGCCAGCAGACGCACTAGCGTTCGCGATGAGCAGTTCTTC. Its translation: CASRRTSVRDEQFF. The chain combines TRBV5-4 with TRBJ2-1; TRBD2 agrees at 7 bases. With 5 bases clipped from V and 8 bases from J, the junction kept 10 bases outside the gene matches. The CDR3 is 14 residues long. Germline CDR1 SGHNT, CDR2 YYREEE (reference sequence).

J is TRBJ1-4 and V is TRBV5-1; weak D call: TRBD1 (6 bases). Germline V gene data show CDR1 as SGHRS and CDR2 as YFSETQ. The germline V and J ends were trimmed by 0 bases and 5 bases, with 11 bases remaining between them. This CDR3 contains 15 residues. CDR3: CASSLGYTGNEKLFF. DNA for the CDR3: TGCGCCAGCAGCTTGGGTTACACAGGGAATGAAAAACTGTTTTTT.

The genes are TRBV7-9 and TRBJ1-5, with 7 bases aligning to TRBD1. The J segment lost 6 bases and the V segment lost 5 bases, leaving 4 bases of the junction unmatched. CDR1 and CDR2 from the germline V gene are SEHNR and FQNEAQ (reference sequence). The CDR3 has 13 residues. DNA for the CDR3: TGTGCCAGCAGCCACGACAGGGCTCAGCCCCAGCATTTT. Its translation: CASSHDRAQPQHF.

The chain joins TRBV5-1 to TRBJ2-5, with a tentative D call TRBD2 (6 bases). The V end lost 4 bases, the J end lost 5 bases, and 18 bases lay between the germline ends. CDR1 is SGHRS and CDR2 is YFSETQ in the germline V gene. This CDR3 region has 15 residues. The CDR3 region has the DNA TGCGCCAGCAGCGGCGGGACCAGCTGGGGGGAGACCCAGTACTTC. Residues: CASSGGTSWGETQYF.

V and J are TRBV28 and TRBJ2-5; D may be TRBD1 (5 bases). Germline assignment: CDR1 MDHEN and CDR2 SYDVKM. Trimming removed 6 bases from V and 2 bases from J, with 13 bases in between. The CDR3 has 14 amino acids. CDR3 region: CASRKPGFQETQYF. The CDR3 DNA sequence: TGTGCCAGCAGGAAACCAGGGTTTCAAGAGACCCAGTACTTC.

The chain employs TRBV7-2 and TRBJ1-5; no firm D call. The germline V and J ends were trimmed by 3 bases and 1 base, with 10 bases remaining between them. The CDR3 contains 15 residues. CDR1 is SGHTA and CDR2 is FQGNSA in the germline V gene. The CDR3 DNA reads TGTGCCAGCAGCTTCCAAGGCAGCAGCAATCAGCCCCAGCATTTT. Its protein is CASSFQGSSNQPQHF.

By share, this clone ranks as medium-sized. This chain links TRBV28 with TRBJ1-5, with 8 bases aligning to TRBD1. J gave up 7 bases and V 5 bases, and 7 bases lay outside the gene matches. In germline, CDR1 is MDHEN, CDR2 SYDVKM. This CDR3 is 14 amino acids long. The CDR3 sequence is CASSPRTGTQPQHF. CDR3 DNA: TGTGCCAGCAGTCCACGGACAGGGACACAGCCCCAGCATTTT.

The genes are TRBV11-2 and TRBJ1-1, with no clear D. The CDR3 runs 16 residues. V lost 0 bases to trimming and J lost 1 base, with 12 bases between them. Per the germline V gene, CDR1 is SGHAT and CDR2 is FQNNGV. The CDR3 bases are TGTGCCAGCAGCTTAGAATTTGGTTCGAAGAACACTGAAGCTTTCTTT. Encoded protein: CASSLEFGSKNTEAFF.

V gene TRBV9 combines with J gene TRBJ1-3; the D gene is possibly TRBD1 (5 bases). V lost 3 bases, J lost 0 bases, and 13 bases lay in between. There are 16 residues in the CDR3. From germline, CDR1 is SGDLS and CDR2 YYNGEE. Here the CDR3 reads CASSATPGFSGNTIYF. The CDR3 nucleotides read TGTGCCAGCAGCGCCACCCCAGGGTTCTCTGGAAACACCATATATTTT.

The chain joins TRBV28 to TRBJ2-1; 9 nucleotides match TRBD2. Germline trimming cut 4 bases from V and 9 bases from J; bases unmatched to any gene: 10. Germline V gives CDR1 MDHEN, CDR2 SYDVKM. The CDR3 has 15 residues. As DNA, the CDR3 is TGTGCCAGCAGTTCGGGGGCGGGAGGGGGATCTGAGCAGTTCTTC. Protein: CASSSGAGGGSEQFF.

The chain joins TRBV2 to TRBJ2-3; D gene uncertain. There are 16 residues in the CDR3. CDR1 and CDR2 from the germline V gene are SNHLY and FYNNEI. Trimming took off 1 base at V and 2 bases at J, with 13 bases between the two ends. The CDR3 DNA sequence: TGTGCCAGCAGTGAAGTCGGCGGATCGGCCACAGATACGCAGTATTTT. Translation gives CASSEVGGSATDTQYF.

The chain combines TRBV10-1 with TRBJ1-2; D unclear. CDR1 is WNHNN and CDR2 is SYGVQD in the germline V gene (reference sequence). This CDR3 has 11 residues. The ends were cut back, 7 bases at V and 6 bases at J, with 9 bases in the middle. The CDR3 DNA is TGCGCCAGCAAGGTTTGTAATGGCTACACCTTC. Its translation is CASKVCNGYTF.

The V gene is TRBV10-1, the J gene TRBJ1-2, with 8 bases that match TRBD1. V trimming: 3 bases; J trimming: 3 bases; junction bases outside the gene matches: 3. The CDR3 extends over 14 amino acids. Germline V gene data show CDR1 as WNHNN and CDR2 as SYGVQD (reference sequence). Written as DNA, the CDR3 is TGCGCCAGCAGTGAAGACAGGGGCGACTATGGCTACACCTTC. It yields the protein CASSEDRGDYGYTF.

The gene calls are TRBV7-9 and TRBJ1-3; D perhaps matches TRBD1 (5 bases). The CDR3 covers 12 residues. The V end lost 0 bases, the J end lost 13 bases, and 10 bases lay between the germline ends. Germline assignment: CDR1 SEHNR and CDR2 FQNEAQ (reference sequence). CDR3 loop: CASSLAGAAIYF. CDR3 coding DNA: TGTGCCAGCAGCTTAGCAGGGGCCGCGATATATTTT.

The J gene is TRBJ2-7, the V gene TRBV7-2; D tentatively fits TRBD1 or TRBD2 (6 bases each). The V and J ends lost 3 bases and 4 bases respectively, with 16 bases between them. Germline V gives CDR1 SGHTA, CDR2 FQGNSA. This CDR3 comprises 15 residues. CDR3: CASSFFWGASYEQYF. The DNA of the CDR3 is TGTGCCAGCAGCTTTTTCTGGGGGGCGAGTTACGAGCAGTACTTC.

This sequence joins TRBV28 and TRBJ1-6; unclear D gene. The CDR3 length is 13 residues. Germline values: CDR1 MDHEN, CDR2 SYDVKM. V lost 11 bases and J lost 4, with 12 bases in between. The chain's CDR3 is CAHQRVYNSPLHF. The CDR3 nucleotides are TGTGCCCACCAGCGGGTGTATAATTCACCCCTCCACTTT. Based on the CDR3 plus reference TRBV28 and TRBJ1-6, the full variable domain is DVKVTQSSRYLVKRTGEKVFLECVQDMDHENMFWYRQDPGLGLRLIYFSYDVKMKEKGDIPEGYSVSREKKERFSLILESASTNQTSMYLCAHQRVYNSPLHFGNGTRLTVT.

The chain joins TRBV28 to TRBJ2-7; TRBD1 matches 7 bases. Trimming cost V 6 bases and J 2 bases; bases outside gene matches: 7. Germline V gene data show CDR1 as MDHEN and CDR2 as SYDVKM. This CDR3 has 14 amino acids. CDR3: CASSPRGTAYEQYV. The CDR3 coding sequence is TGTGCCAGCAGCCCGAGGGGGACAGCCTACGAGCAGTACGTC.

The chain employs TRBV5-1 and TRBJ2-3; D unresolved. Germline V gene lookup returns CDR1 SGHRS and CDR2 YFSETQ. Trimming left V 0 bases short and J 0 bases short, with 8 bases between. CDR3 size: 15 residues. The CDR3 region has the DNA TGCGCCAGCAGCTTGGCCGGGCTCAGCACAGATACGCAGTATTTT. This gives the protein CASSLAGLSTDTQYF. The full variable domain, completed using reference TRBV5-1 and TRBJ2-3, is KAGVTQTPRYLIKTRGQQVTLSCSPISGHRSVSWYQQTPGQGLQFLFEYFSETQRNKGNFPGRFSGRQFSNSRSEMNVSTLELGDSALYLCASSLAGLSTDTQYFGPGTRLTVL.

V usage is TRBV2 and J usage is TRBJ1-5; D is uncertain. V was shortened by 5 bases and J by 3 bases, with 8 bases between the two germline ends. The CDR3 has 13 residues. The V gene's germline CDR1 is SNHLY and CDR2 FYNNEI. The CDR3 here is CASSYSINQPQHF. CDR3 DNA sequence: TGTGCCAGCAGTTACAGCATCAATCAGCCCCAGCATTTT.

The V gene is TRBV5-5, the J gene TRBJ1-5; D gene uncertain. Germline CDR1 and CDR2: SGHKS and YYEKEE (reference sequence). V lost 0 bases to trimming and J lost 0 bases, with 1 base between them. This CDR3 has 13 amino acids. DNA of the CDR3: TGTGCCAGCAGCTTGGATAGCAATCAGCCCCAGCATTTT. Translated, it gives CASSLDSNQPQHF. The full variable domain, completed using reference TRBV5-5 and TRBJ1-5, is DAGVTQSPTHLIKTRGQQVTLRCSPISGHKSVSWYQQVLGQGPQFIFQYYEKEERGRGNFPDRFSARQFPNYSSELNVNALLLGDSALYLCASSLDSNQPQHFGDGTRLSIL.

The chain combines TRBV29-1 with TRBJ2-5; D not certain. With 4 bases removed from V and 5 bases from J, the gap between germline ends came to 8 bases. The CDR3 extends over 11 amino acids. Germline CDR1 SQVTM, CDR2 ANQGSEA. The CDR3 sequence is CSVGGVETQYF. CDR3 nucleotide sequence: TGCAGCGTTGGCGGAGTGGAGACCCAGTACTTC.

The rearrangement links TRBV29-1 to TRBJ2-3, with 8 bases lining up with TRBD2. CDR3 length: 15 amino acids. CDR1 is SQVTM and CDR2 is ANQGSEA in the germline V gene. J gave up 0 bases and V 3 bases, and 5 bases lay outside the gene matches. The CDR3 here is CSVEVTSVSTDTQYF. CDR3 coding DNA: TGCAGCGTTGAGGTGACTAGCGTTAGCACAGATACGCAGTATTTT.